Listed below are T cell receptor beta chains from one sample, sequenced in a study. Each CDR3 protein gets one entry after TCRdb re-called the RT-PCR reads with MiXCR. The sample has about 700,000 distinct CDR3 sequences, 14% seen once. Sequencing was carried out using memory CD4+ T cells from blood. The origin of the receptors is a female donor in good health, serving as a healthy control. CDR3s include the opening cysteine and the closing phenylalanine or tryptophan. The D gene is left open where the match is weak. Clone size appears in some rows only: once, few, many, or a class for an expanded clone.

j_call	d_call	clone_size	v_call	cdr3_nt	cdr3_aa
TRBJ2-1	TRBD1	many	TRBV6-5	TGTGCCACCTCGACACAGAGTTGGTTACAGGGGGTTGGTTTTGAGCAGTTCTTC	CATSTQSWLQGVGFEQFF
TRBJ2-1	.	many	TRBV6-5	TGTGCCAGCAAGATTGGTCTTACTTACAATGAGCAGTTCTTC	CASKIGLTYNEQFF
TRBJ2-3	.	.	TRBV30	TGTGCCTGGAGTGTAGACGGAGATACGCAGTATTTT	CAWSVDGDTQYF
TRBJ2-2	.	.	TRBV21-1	TGTGCCAGCAGCAATAGGACCGGGACTCAAAACACCGGGGAGCTGTTTTTT	CASSNRTGTQNTGELFF
TRBJ1-2	TRBD1	many	TRBV5-1	TGCGCCAGCGGACAGGACTATGGCTACACCTTC	CASGQDYGYTF
TRBJ2-3	.	.	TRBV7-8	TGTGCCAGCAGCTTACTGAGTGAAGATACGCAGTATTTT	CASSLLSEDTQYF
TRBJ2-7	.	.	TRBV6-2/TRBV6-3	TGTGCCAGCAGTACCCGACAGGGAGGGCAGTACTTC	CASSTRQGGQYF
TRBJ1-5	.	many	TRBV27	TGTGCCAGCAGTTCACCCCACCAGAATCAGCCCCAGCATTTT	CASSSPHQNQPQHF
TRBJ2-1	.	.	TRBV12-3/TRBV12-4	TGTGCCAGCAGCCGACGACACCCTGAGTCCCTTTACAATGAGCAGTTCTTC	CASSRRHPESLYNEQFF
TRBJ2-1	.	few	TRBV7-2	TGTGCCAGCAGCACACCTGGAGCCCTTCAGACCTACTACAATGAGCAGTTCTTC	CASSTPGALQTYYNEQFF
TRBJ1-2	.	many	TRBV6-5	TGTGCCAGCAGTTACTCTCGAAAAGGCTATGGCTACACCTTC	CASSYSRKGYGYTF
TRBJ2-6	TRBD2	.	TRBV28	TGTGCCAGCAGTTCCCCGCGGGGGGACTCTGGGGCCAACGTCCTGACTTTC	CASSSPRGDSGANVLTF
TRBJ2-6	.	few	TRBV6-5	TGTGCCAGCAGTTACGGGGCAGACTACTCTGGGGCCAACGTCCTGACTTTC	CASSYGADYSGANVLTF